One sample yielded the 26 T cell receptor beta chains listed below, sequenced in a study of T cell responses to AZD1222 COVID-19 vaccine. Here immunoSEQ multiplex PCR was the method, and the copy in TCRdb shows in-frame clones only, minus some. The sample consists of more than 95,000 clones, more than 85% of them appearing once. Sequencing used peripheral blood, obtained 28 days after the second AZD1222 dose. The source is an adult who received the AZD1222 COVID-19 vaccine.

The chain has TRBV19 and TRBJ1-4; D is perhaps TRBD1 (5 bases). The CDR3 spans 16 residues. CDR1 is LNHDA and CDR2 is SQIVND in the germline V gene (reference sequence). V was shortened by 10 bases and J by 7 bases, with 25 bases between the two germline ends. The CDR3 sequence is CATLPAPGISAEKLFF. The CDR3 DNA reads as TGTGCCACTCTACCGGCCCCAGGGATCTCGGCTGAAAAACTGTTTTTT.

The chain uses TRBV11-3 and TRBJ2-3, with a tentative D call TRBD1 (6 bases). The CDR3 has 15 amino acids. Germline V CDR1 and CDR2: SGHNT, YENEEA. Between the trimmed V and J ends, which lost 5 bases and 4 bases, there was a span of 16 bases. The CDR3 DNA sequence: TGTGCCAGCAGCGCCGAAATCTCAGGGGCAGATACGCAGTATTTT. This encodes CASSAEISGADTQYF. The full variable domain, with the rest looked up from reference TRBV11-3 and TRBJ2-3, is EAGVVQSPRYKIIEKKQPVAFWCNPISGHNTLYWYLQNLGQGPELLIRYENEEAVDDSQLPKDRFSAERLKGVDSTLKIQPAELGDSAVYLCASSAEISGADTQYFGPGTRLTVL.

This clone has just a few counts. The chain employs TRBV5-4 and TRBJ1-2; 7 bases map to TRBD1. The V gene's germline CDR1 is SGHNT and CDR2 YYREEE (reference sequence). The junction had 8 bases not matched to a gene; V was cut back by 4 bases and J by 5 bases. The CDR3 loop spans 14 amino acids. The CDR3 sequence: CASSQGGGDYGYTF. The CDR3 nucleotides read TGTGCCAGCAGCCAGGGAGGGGGCGATTATGGCTACACCTTC. The variable domain in full, with the rest retrieved from reference TRBV5-4 and TRBJ1-2, is ETGVTQSPTHLIKTRGQQVTLRCSSQSGHNTVSWYQQALGQGPQFIFQYYREEENGRGNFPPRFSGLQFPNYSSELNVNALELDDSALYLCASSQGGGDYGYTFGSGTRLTVV.

The gene calls are TRBV3-1 (or the pseudogene TRBV3-2) and TRBJ2-5; no firm D call. The V end was cut by 3 bases, the J end by 3 bases, with 8 bases between. Looked up from germline, CDR1 is LGHDT and CDR2 is YNNKEL (reference sequence). The CDR3 spans 13 residues. The CDR3 nucleotides read TGTGCCAGCAGCCATGCTTCTGAAGAGACCCAGTACTTC. Its translation is CASSHASEETQYF.

The chain links TRBV11-3 to TRBJ2-2, with a tentative D call TRBD2 (7 bases). The V end lost 5 bases, the J end lost 5 bases, and 15 bases lay between the germline ends. Germline lookup yields CDR1 SGHNT and CDR2 YENEEA. The CDR3 is 15 amino acids. The CDR3 loop reads CASSPGEGGTGELFF. DNA for the CDR3: TGTGCCAGCAGCCCCGGGGAGGGGGGGACCGGGGAGCTGTTTTTT.

The chain has TRBV2 and TRBJ2-7; TRBD2 matches 7 bases. There are 14 residues in the CDR3. The germline V gene has CDR1 SNHLY and CDR2 FYNNEI. Trimming removed 4 bases from V and 3 bases from J; junction bases left unmatched: 6. CDR3 DNA: TGTGCCAGCAGTGGTCGCGGGAGCCACTACGAGCAGTACTTC. Its protein is CASSGRGSHYEQYF. The whole variable domain, remainder taken from reference TRBV2 and TRBJ2-7, is EPEVTQTPSHQVTQMGQEVILRCVPISNHLYFYWYRQILGQKVEFLVSFYNNEISEKSEIFDDQFSVERPDGSNFTLKIRSTKLEDSAMYFCASSGRGSHYEQYFGPGTRLTVT.

The chain carries TRBV4-3 and TRBJ2-7, with D possibly TRBD2 on 5 matching bases. Germline CDR1 and CDR2: LGHNA and YSLEER. V was clipped by 0 bases and J by 0 bases, with 12 bases between them. The CDR3 is 16 residues long. The CDR3: CASSQDSTGSSYEQYF. In DNA form, the CDR3 reads TGCGCCAGCAGCCAAGATAGCACGGGGAGCTCCTACGAGCAGTACTTC.

The chain is built from TRBV10-3 and TRBJ1-2, with D hard to call. CDR3 length equals 11 residues. In germline, CDR1 is ENHRY, CDR2 SYGVKD. With 10 bases removed from V and 7 bases from J, the gap between germline ends came to 13 bases. This CDR3 is CATQESGGYTF. In DNA form, the CDR3 reads TGTGCCACGCAAGAATCCGGTGGCTACACCTTC.

This clone has a single count. J is TRBJ1-1 and V is TRBV30; 7 bases match TRBD1. V lost 3 bases, J lost 4 bases, and 5 bases stayed unmatched. This CDR3 spans 13 amino acids. Germline values: CDR1 GTSNPN, CDR2 SVGIG (reference sequence). CDR3 in DNA: TGTGCCTGGAGCGTCCAGGGGGTCACTGAAGCTTTCTTT. Amino acid sequence: CAWSVQGVTEAFF.

The V gene is TRBV7-2, the J gene TRBJ2-7; D might be TRBD2 (7 bases). The CDR3 consists of 15 residues. Germline CDR1 is SGHTA and CDR2 is FQGNSA. V dropped 6 bases and J dropped 3 bases, with 18 bases sitting between them. This chain's CDR3 is CASRGGASGGYEQYF. CDR3 DNA sequence: TGTGCCAGCAGGGGGGGGGCTAGCGGAGGCTACGAGCAGTACTTC.

This chain uses TRBV7-9 with TRBJ2-7; a weak D match, TRBD2 (6 bases). Germline CDR1 and CDR2: SEHNR and FQNEAQ (reference sequence). V lost 4 bases to trimming and J lost 2 bases, with 12 bases between them. This CDR3 has 14 amino acids. The CDR3 nucleotides read TGTGCCAGCAGCTCTACCGGGAGAACCTACGAGCAGTACTTC. Encoded protein: CASSSTGRTYEQYF.

The V call is TRBV7-3, the J call TRBJ1-2; weak D call: TRBD1 (5 bases). Per germline, CDR1 SGHTA and CDR2 FQGTGA. Trimming cost V 3 bases and J 6 bases, with 17 bases left between them. The CDR3 covers 15 residues. The CDR3 DNA sequence: TGTGCCAGCAGCTTTCTCGGCCCAGGGCCTAATGGCTACACCTTC. As protein: CASSFLGPGPNGYTF. Combining the CDR3 with reference TRBV7-3 and TRBJ1-2 gives the whole variable domain GAGVSQTPSNKVTEKGKYVELRCDPISGHTALYWYRQSLGQGPEFLIYFQGTGAADDSGLPNDRFFAVRPEGSVSTLKIQRTERGDSAVYLCASSFLGPGPNGYTFGSGTRLTVV.

The rearrangement links TRBV27 to TRBJ1-2, with TRBD1 matching 9 bases. CDR1 is MNHEY and CDR2 is SMNVEV in the germline V gene (reference sequence). Trimming took 4 bases from V and 8 from J; bases not matched to a gene: 8. The CDR3 contains 14 residues. This chain's CDR3 is CASSSWDRAVGYTF. CDR3 sequence (DNA): TGTGCCAGCAGTTCATGGGACAGGGCCGTGGGCTACACCTTC.

This clone has a single count. The J gene is TRBJ2-1, the V gene TRBV19; D gene uncertain. Germline CDR1 is LNHDA and CDR2 is SQIVND (reference sequence). This CDR3 has 14 residues. Trimming cost V 3 bases and J 5 bases, with 11 bases left between them. The CDR3 loop is CASSMVSRDNEQFF. CDR3 DNA sequence: TGTGCCAGTAGTATGGTCTCGAGAGACAATGAGCAGTTCTTC.

This chain uses TRBV11-2 with TRBJ2-3; D unresolved. Trimming cost V 0 bases and J 2 bases, with 12 bases left between them. Germline V gene lookup returns CDR1 SGHAT and CDR2 FQNNGV. CDR3 length: 16 residues. CDR3 DNA: TGTGCCAGCAGCTTAGATATTGCCCCATTCACAGATACGCAGTATTTT. This gives the protein CASSLDIAPFTDTQYF.

This clone turned up a few times. This chain uses TRBV4-1 with TRBJ1-6; D ambiguous. Trimming shortened V by 4 bases and J by 7 bases, and 5 bases separated the two germline ends. Germline-derived CDR1 and CDR2 are MGHRA and YSYEKL. The CDR3 is 12 amino acids. The CDR3: CASSRSNSPLHF. Here the CDR3 DNA reads TGCGCCAGCAGCCGCTCAAATTCACCCCTCCACTTT.

V is TRBV9 and J is TRBJ2-1; possibly TRBD1 or TRBD2 for D (5 bases each). CDR3 length: 14 amino acids. Germline V gene sequence: CDR1 SGDLS, CDR2 YYNGEE. Trimming took off 2 bases at V and 9 bases at J, with 15 bases between the two ends. The CDR3 region is CASSVGSGGLEQFF. CDR3 nucleotides: TGTGCCAGCAGCGTCGGTAGTGGGGGTCTTGAGCAGTTCTTC.

The chain uses TRBV12-5 and TRBJ1-5; D gene ambiguous. This CDR3 is 13 amino acids long. The V gene's germline CDR1 is LGHNT and CDR2 FRNRAP. The V gene lost 1 base and the J gene lost 1 base, with 2 bases spanning the gap. The chain's CDR3 is CASGLESNQPQHF. The CDR3 DNA reads as TGTGCTAGTGGTTTGGAGAGCAATCAGCCCCAGCATTTT.

V gene TRBV7-9 combines with J gene TRBJ1-2; D is perhaps TRBD1 (6 bases). CDR1 is SEHNR, CDR2 FQNEAQ, per germline (reference sequence). This CDR3 contains 13 residues. Between the trimmed V and J ends, which lost 2 bases and 8 bases, there was a span of 12 bases. CDR3 sequence reads: CASSLSGAEGYTF. The CDR3 region has the DNA TGTGCCAGCAGCTTATCGGGGGCGGAGGGCTACACCTTC.

This chain joins TRBV7-8 and TRBJ2-7; the D gene is possibly TRBD2 (5 bases). The CDR3 is 14 residues long. Germline-derived CDR1 and CDR2 are SGHVS and FQNEAQ. V lost 5 bases, J lost 2 bases, and 13 bases lay in between. Here the CDR3 reads CASSREGVTYEQYF. CDR3 coding DNA: TGTGCCAGCAGCCGAGAGGGAGTTACCTACGAGCAGTACTTC.

This clone occurred once. The chain is built from TRBV7-8 and TRBJ2-1, with 9 bases identical to TRBD2. Germline values: CDR1 SGHVS, CDR2 FQNEAQ. This CDR3 spans 14 amino acids. V trimming: 3 bases; J trimming: 12 bases; junction bases outside the gene matches: 9. CDR3 amino acids: CASSFGLAPLWQFF. The CDR3 DNA reads TGTGCCAGCAGCTTCGGACTAGCGCCCCTGTGGCAGTTCTTC.

The genes are TRBV5-5 and TRBJ1-3, with D tentatively TRBD1 (5 bases). The CDR3 consists of 16 residues. Germline lookup yields CDR1 SGHKS and CDR2 YYEKEE (reference sequence). The ends were cut back, 3 bases at V and 4 bases at J, with 17 bases in the middle. The CDR3, as DNA: TGTGCCAGCAGCTCCGGGTTGAAGGGGCTCGGAAACACCATATATTTT. Protein: CASSSGLKGLGNTIYF.

The rearrangement joins TRBV2 to TRBJ2-7; 7 nucleotides align to TRBD2. The V and J ends lost 6 bases and 6 bases, in that order; junction bases with no gene match: 8. This CDR3 spans 13 amino acids. Per germline, CDR1 SNHLY and CDR2 FYNNEI. In DNA form, the CDR3 reads TGTGCCAGCAGCCCAGGGAGGGTGGGCGAGCAGTACTTC. It translates to CASSPGRVGEQYF.

The rearrangement uses TRBV5-5 and TRBJ2-7; D perhaps matches TRBD2 (5 bases). CDR3 length equals 12 residues. From germline, CDR1 is SGHKS and CDR2 YYEKEE (reference sequence). V dropped 3 bases and J dropped 6 bases, with 10 bases sitting between them. The CDR3 bases are TGTGCCAGCAGCTATGTGGCGGGCGAGCAGTACTTC. This sequence encodes CASSYVAGEQYF.

This chain links TRBV27 with TRBJ2-1; 10 bases agree with TRBD2. The germline V gene has CDR1 MNHEY and CDR2 SMNVEV (reference sequence). CDR3 length: 16 amino acids. Losses at the gene ends were 2 bases for V and 2 bases for J; bases not matched to a gene: 3. In nucleotides, the CDR3 is TGTGCCAGCAGTTTACCGAGCGGGAGGGCCTACAATGAGCAGTTCTTC. Its translation: CASSLPSGRAYNEQFF.

The chain employs TRBV7-3 and TRBJ2-3; perhaps TRBD2 as D (6 bases). Germline CDR1 is SGHTA and CDR2 is FQGTGA. V shed 6 bases and J shed 5 bases, with 15 bases lying between them. This CDR3 is 14 amino acids long. The CDR3 sequence is CASRPGGAGDTQYF. The CDR3 DNA reads as TGTGCCAGCAGACCCGGAGGGGCGGGAGATACGCAGTATTTT.